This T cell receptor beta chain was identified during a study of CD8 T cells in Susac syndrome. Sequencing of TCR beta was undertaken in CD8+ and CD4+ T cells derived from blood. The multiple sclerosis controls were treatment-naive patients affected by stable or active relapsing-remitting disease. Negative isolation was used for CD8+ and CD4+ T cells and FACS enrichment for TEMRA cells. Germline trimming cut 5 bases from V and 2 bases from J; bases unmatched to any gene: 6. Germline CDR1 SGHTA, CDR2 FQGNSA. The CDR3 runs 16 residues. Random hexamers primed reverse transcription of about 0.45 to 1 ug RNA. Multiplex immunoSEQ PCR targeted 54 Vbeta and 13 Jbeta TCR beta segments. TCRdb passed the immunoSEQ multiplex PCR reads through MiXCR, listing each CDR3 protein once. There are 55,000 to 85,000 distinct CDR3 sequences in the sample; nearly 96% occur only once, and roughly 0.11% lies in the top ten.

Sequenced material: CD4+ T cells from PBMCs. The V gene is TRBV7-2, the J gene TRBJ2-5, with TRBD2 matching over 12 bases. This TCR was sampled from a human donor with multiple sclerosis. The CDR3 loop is CASSRPSGGAQETQYF. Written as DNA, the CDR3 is TGTGCCAGCAGCCGACCTAGCGGGGGGGCACAAGAGACCCAGTACTTC.